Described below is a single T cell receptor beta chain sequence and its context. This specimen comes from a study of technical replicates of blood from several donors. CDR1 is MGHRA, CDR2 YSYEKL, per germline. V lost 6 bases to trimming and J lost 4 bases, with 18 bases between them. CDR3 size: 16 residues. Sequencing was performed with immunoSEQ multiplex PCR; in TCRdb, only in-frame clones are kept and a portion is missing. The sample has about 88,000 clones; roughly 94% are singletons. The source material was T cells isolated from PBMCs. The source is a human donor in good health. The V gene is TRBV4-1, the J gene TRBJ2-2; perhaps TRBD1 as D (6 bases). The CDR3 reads CASRHYYTGTTGELFF. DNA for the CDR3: TGCGCCAGCAGACACTACTATACAGGGACCACCGGGGAGCTGTTTTTT.